This T cell receptor (beta chain) was profiled in a study of identical twins. Study results and limitations: Cross-sectional statistical analysis was relied on for the conclusions, without the same donors being followed.

Concerning this clonotype: As yet, its antigen is unknown.

In germline, CDR1 is MGHDK, CDR2 SYGVNS. The J segment lost 11 bases and the V segment lost 7 bases, leaving 6 bases of the junction unmatched. CDR3 length: 11 amino acids. After template switching added a universal primer site, the resulting cDNA carried unique molecular identifiers. TCRdb analysed the 5' RACE reads with MiXCR anew, one entry per CDR3 protein. The sample records 1.5 million or so distinct CDR3 sequences, around 29% being singletons. Each donor was a healthy Caucasian. The sample taken for sequencing was cord blood. The chain is built from TRBV25-1 and TRBJ1-1; TRBD1 matches at 8 bases. This TCR was recovered from a newborn girl in good health. In DNA, the CDR3 is TGTGCCAGCACGGACAGGGTTACTGCTTTCTTT. Translation gives CASTDRVTAFF.